What follows are 17 T cell receptor beta chains derived from one specimen sequenced in a study of blood T cell repertoires in COVID-19. Sequenced by immunoSEQ multiplex PCR; TCRdb stores in-frame clones only, minus some. Here the sample spans 140,000 to 150,000 clones, 65% to 85% being singletons. Sequenced input: peripheral blood. The receptors shown here come from a man aged 25 to 40 with COVID-19, enrolled during active disease.

This clone has just a few counts. The V gene is TRBV2, the J gene TRBJ1-1; 8 bases are a match to TRBD1. The CDR3 runs to 14 residues. The germline V gene encodes CDR1 SNHLY and CDR2 FYNNEI. Trimming took 6 bases from V and 6 from J; bases not matched to a gene: 9. Here the CDR3 reads CASSGQGGSAEAFF. The CDR3 nucleotides read TGTGCCAGCAGCGGACAGGGAGGGTCGGCTGAAGCTTTCTTT.

V is TRBV29-1 and J is TRBJ2-5; 10 nucleotides match TRBD2. Germline V gene sequence: CDR1 SQVTM, CDR2 ANQGSEA. CDR3 length equals 14 residues. The V segment lost 4 bases and the J segment 1 base; nucleotides outside the gene matches: 3. CDR3 amino acids: CSVGLAGAQETQYF. CDR3 DNA sequence: TGCAGCGTTGGGCTAGCGGGAGCCCAAGAGACCCAGTACTTC.

The gene calls are TRBV5-5 and TRBJ1-1, with D maybe TRBD1 (5 bases). Germline V CDR1 and CDR2: SGHKS, YYEKEE (reference sequence). The CDR3 covers 12 residues. V gave up 4 bases and J gave up 8 bases, with 12 bases separating them. In DNA, the CDR3 is TGTGCCAGCAGCCTTGGGGGGGTAGAAGCTTTCTTT. Its translation is CASSLGGVEAFF.

The chain combines TRBV7-2 with TRBJ1-2; the D gene is possibly TRBD1 (5 bases). V was cut by 1 base and J by 3 bases, with 6 bases left in between. This CDR3 has 13 amino acids. Germline assignment: CDR1 SGHTA and CDR2 FQGNSA. This chain's CDR3 is CASSLVRDYGYTF. DNA of the CDR3: TGTGCCAGCAGCTTAGTCAGGGACTATGGCTACACCTTC.

The CDR3 spells CAISPGSNYGYTF. The CDR3 DNA is TGTGCCATCAGCCCAGGGTCTAACTATGGCTACACCTTC. The chain joins TRBV10-3 to TRBJ1-2; the D gene is possibly TRBD1 (5 bases). This CDR3 has 13 amino acids. V was cut by 6 bases and J by 0 bases, with 8 bases left in between. Germline V gene lookup returns CDR1 ENHRY and CDR2 SYGVKD.

This rearrangement joins TRBV7-3 to TRBJ2-1, with TRBD2 matching 7 bases. Germline values: CDR1 SGHTA, CDR2 FQGTGA. The CDR3 loop spans 15 amino acids. The trim removed 5 bases at V and 7 bases at J, leaving 11 bases unmatched. The CDR3 sequence: CASSHGRESRNEQFF. In nucleotides, the CDR3 is TGTGCCAGCAGCCACGGGCGGGAGTCTAGGAATGAGCAGTTCTTC.

The rearrangement uses TRBV4-3 and TRBJ1-2; 7 nucleotides match TRBD1. The junction had 7 bases not matched to a gene; V was cut back by 4 bases and J by 8 bases. The CDR3 loop spans 13 amino acids. The germline gives CDR1 LGHNA, CDR2 YSLEER. CDR3 amino acids: CASSLSLGGGYTF. The DNA for the CDR3 is TGCGCCAGCAGCCTATCACTAGGGGGCGGCTACACCTTC.

This rearrangement joins TRBV19 to TRBJ1-2; D ambiguous. Trimming shortened V by 6 bases and J by 6 bases, and 20 bases separated the two germline ends. CDR3 length equals 15 residues. Germline-derived CDR1 and CDR2 are LNHDA and SQIVND (reference sequence). The CDR3 DNA follows: TGTGCCAGTAGCCCTCGGGATGCAGTGGGAGATGGCTACACCTTC. Residues: CASSPRDAVGDGYTF.

This clone has a single count. This chain's CDR3 is CATSRAQDRGYEQYF. The CDR3 DNA sequence: TGTGCCACCAGCAGAGCTCAGGACAGGGGCTACGAGCAGTACTTC. The V call is TRBV15, the J call TRBJ2-7, with 9 bases identical to TRBD1. The CDR3 sequence is 15 residues long. The germline gives CDR1 LNHNV, CDR2 YYDKDF (reference sequence). The V segment lost 1 base and the J segment 3 bases; nucleotides outside the gene matches: 4.

V is TRBV28 and J is TRBJ1-1; unclear D gene. Trimming stripped 5 bases from V and 4 bases from J, with 8 bases between. The CDR3 is 12 residues long. Germline V gives CDR1 MDHEN, CDR2 SYDVKM. The CDR3 is CASSIRSTEAFF. CDR3 DNA: TGTGCCAGCAGTATAAGGAGCACTGAAGCTTTCTTT.

V usage is TRBV11-2 and J usage is TRBJ2-7; TRBD2 is a possible D gene (5 bases). V lost 0 bases and J lost 4, with 22 bases in between. CDR1 is SGHAT, CDR2 FQNNGV, per germline. The CDR3 sequence is 18 residues long. In DNA, the CDR3 is TGTGCCAGCAGCTTAGATCTATCTGGACTTGGGAGTAAATACGAGCAGTACTTC. This translates into CASSLDLSGLGSKYEQYF.

This sequence joins TRBV27 and TRBJ2-7; D not certain. CDR1 MNHEY and CDR2 SMNVEV come from the germline V gene (reference sequence). V was pared by 2 bases and J by 0 bases, with 5 bases between. The CDR3 runs 13 residues. CDR3 residues: CASSLAGSYEQYF. Written as DNA, the CDR3 is TGTGCCAGCAGTTTAGCAGGCTCCTACGAGCAGTACTTC.

CDR3 sequence (DNA): TGTGCCAGCAGTGTGACTCCTGCGGGCTACACCTTC. Protein: CASSVTPAGYTF. The rearrangement uses TRBV2 and TRBJ1-2; D is unresolved. V lost 4 bases to trimming and J lost 8 bases, with 11 bases between them. CDR1 is SNHLY and CDR2 is FYNNEI in the germline V gene. The CDR3 covers 12 residues. The variable domain in full, with the rest retrieved from reference TRBV2 and TRBJ1-2, is EPEVTQTPSHQVTQMGQEVILRCVPISNHLYFYWYRQILGQKVEFLVSFYNNEISEKSEIFDDQFSVERPDGSNFTLKIRSTKLEDSAMYFCASSVTPAGYTFGSGTRLTVV.

This clone was seen only once. The chain joins TRBV19 to TRBJ2-3, with 7 bases matching TRBD1. After removal of 8 bases from V and 2 bases from J, the junction contained 4 bases not matched to a gene. Per the germline V gene, CDR1 is LNHDA and CDR2 is SQIVND (reference sequence). This CDR3 comprises 13 residues. For the CDR3, the DNA is TGTGCCAGTTGGGGACAGTCCACAGATACGCAGTATTTT. Protein sequence: CASWGQSTDTQYF.

The V gene is TRBV5-6, the J gene TRBJ1-2, with 9 bases that match TRBD1. V was pared by 4 bases and J by 6 bases, with 4 bases of the junction left unmatched. Germline CDR1 SGHDT, CDR2 YYEEEE. This CDR3 has 13 residues. CDR3 bases: TGTGCCAGCAGCCTACGACAGGGGGATGGCTACACCTTC. Translation gives CASSLRQGDGYTF.

This clone is a singleton in its sample. The CDR3 loop reads CASSSTSGNGELFF. CDR3 nucleotides: TGTGCCAGCAGTAGTACCAGCGGTAACGGGGAGCTGTTTTTT. The rearrangement links TRBV6-4 to TRBJ2-2, with a possible D match to TRBD2 (5 bases). The germline V gene has CDR1 MRHNA and CDR2 SNTAGT. The CDR3 extends over 14 amino acids. V was cut by 5 bases and J by 7 bases, with 14 bases left in between.

V and J are TRBV7-6 and TRBJ2-7, with D possibly TRBD2 on 5 matching bases. V shed 2 bases and J shed 0 bases, with 11 bases lying between them. The CDR3 length is 15 residues. Germline loops: CDR1 SGHVS, CDR2 FNYEAQ. The CDR3 here is CASSLTAGFSYEQYF. The CDR3 nucleotides are TGTGCCAGCAGCTTAACTGCGGGCTTCTCCTACGAGCAGTACTTC.